What follows are 17 T cell receptor beta chains derived from one specimen sequenced in a study of T cell changes during pregnancy in multiple sclerosis. Assay: immunoSEQ multiplex PCR; the TCRdb copy retains only in-frame clones and omits some. Of approximately 39,000 clones in the sample, about 94% were seen once. The source material was CD4+ T cells from peripheral blood mononuclear cells, sampled in the second trimester of pregnancy. These receptors were taken from a female donor with multiple sclerosis, enrolled in a pregnancy study.

The chain uses TRBV13 and TRBJ2-7; D perhaps matches TRBD2 (6 bases). Trimming shortened V by 3 bases and J by 4 bases, and 22 bases separated the two germline ends. The CDR3 totals 17 residues. Looked up from germline, CDR1 is PRHDT and CDR2 is FYEKMQ (reference sequence). The CDR3 is CASSFGYGAGTLYEQYF. CDR3 nucleotides: TGTGCCAGCAGCTTCGGCTATGGGGCAGGGACTCTTTACGAGCAGTACTTC.

The table lists this clone with a few counts. The chain links TRBV6-5 to TRBJ1-2; D possibly corresponds to TRBD1 (6 bases). The germline V and J ends were trimmed by 4 bases and 6 bases, with 15 bases remaining between them. The CDR3 is 14 residues long. Per germline, CDR1 MNHEY and CDR2 SVGAGI. CDR3 sequence: CASSSLGRGDGYTF. The CDR3 DNA reads as TGTGCCAGCAGTTCTTTGGGCAGGGGTGATGGCTACACCTTC.

The chain joins TRBV6-1 to TRBJ1-5; 7 bases line up with TRBD1. CDR3 length equals 14 residues. The V segment lost 6 bases and the J segment 5 bases; nucleotides outside the gene matches: 7. Germline V gene data show CDR1 as MNHNS and CDR2 as SASEGT. In DNA form, the CDR3 reads TGTGCCAGCAGGGGGACAGTTTGGTATCAGCCCCAGCATTTT. Protein sequence: CASRGTVWYQPQHF.

The chain uses TRBV28 and TRBJ2-7; TRBD2 matches 11 bases. This CDR3 spans 22 amino acids. Germline V gene data show CDR1 as MDHEN and CDR2 as SYDVKM. The V and J ends lost 3 bases and 7 bases, in that order; junction bases with no gene match: 29. This chain's CDR3 is CASSFPQGGTGTGTSGYREQYF. CDR3 bases: TGTGCCAGCAGTTTTCCACAGGGGGGAACAGGCACCGGGACTAGCGGTTACAGAGAGCAGTACTTC.

As regards this clone: The same CDR3 is also encoded by other DNA sequences in this sample. The genes are TRBV14 and TRBJ1-2; a possible D gene is TRBD1 (5 bases). Looked up from germline, CDR1 is SGHDN and CDR2 is FVKESK. V dropped 4 bases and J dropped 3 bases, with 9 bases sitting between them. This CDR3 is 13 amino acids long. CDR3 coding DNA: TGTGCCAGCAGCCCGCAGGGCTACTATGGCTACACCTTC. It codes for CASSPQGYYGYTF.

The V and J genes are TRBV25-1 and TRBJ2-2; the match to TRBD1 covers 11 bases. The CDR3 spans 14 residues. Unmatched junction bases numbered 3, after V lost 6 bases and J lost 6 bases. Germline V gene lookup returns CDR1 MGHDK and CDR2 SYGVNS. The CDR3 loop reads CASRDRGRPGELFF. CDR3 coding DNA: TGTGCCAGCAGGGACAGGGGGCGCCCCGGGGAGCTGTTTTTT.

The chain is built from TRBV7-9 and TRBJ2-7; 8 bases line up with TRBD1. This CDR3 comprises 14 residues. Germline assignment: CDR1 SEHNR and CDR2 FQNEAQ (reference sequence). Trimming took 1 base from V and 3 from J; bases not matched to a gene: 2. CDR3 in amino acids: CASSLGQGFYEQYF. The CDR3 DNA follows: TGTGCCAGCAGCTTAGGACAGGGGTTCTACGAGCAGTACTTC.

The chain couples TRBV15 to TRBJ1-1; a possible D gene is TRBD1 (5 bases). Trimming stripped 1 base from V and 4 bases from J, with 13 bases between. CDR3 length: 15 residues. Germline V CDR1 and CDR2: LNHNV, YYDKDF (reference sequence). CDR3 sequence (DNA): TGTGCCACCAGCAGAGTGGGCGGAGGGGTCACTGAAGCTTTCTTT. It specifies CATSRVGGGVTEAFF.

V and J are TRBV28 and TRBJ2-1; a possible D gene is TRBD2 (6 bases). The V and J ends lost 6 bases and 10 bases respectively, with 10 bases between them. This CDR3 region has 11 residues. The V gene's germline CDR1 is MDHEN and CDR2 SYDVKM. The DNA for the CDR3 is TGTGCCAGCAGCCCCGGGAGAGAGCAGTTCTTC. Protein sequence: CASSPGREQFF.

The rearrangement joins TRBV2 to TRBJ2-3; D remains unclear. With 4 bases removed from V and 6 bases from J, the gap between germline ends came to 8 bases. This CDR3 is built from 12 residues. Germline V gives CDR1 SNHLY, CDR2 FYNNEI. The CDR3 reads CASSGDTDTQYF. CDR3 DNA: TGTGCCAGCAGTGGAGACACCGATACGCAGTATTTT. The full variable domain, its missing parts supplied by reference TRBV2 and TRBJ2-3, is EPEVTQTPSHQVTQMGQEVILRCVPISNHLYFYWYRQILGQKVEFLVSFYNNEISEKSEIFDDQFSVERPDGSNFTLKIRSTKLEDSAMYFCASSGDTDTQYFGPGTRLTVL.

The V call is TRBV29-1, the J call TRBJ2-1; 12 nucleotides line up with TRBD2. The CDR3 has 15 residues. Germline V gene sequence: CDR1 SQVTM, CDR2 ANQGSEA. V shed 5 bases and J 4 bases; nucleotides not matched to a gene: 6. DNA of the CDR3: TGCAGCGTTAATCAGCTAGCGGGGGGGTACAATGAGCAGTTCTTC. It specifies CSVNQLAGGYNEQFF.

The chain is built from TRBV19 and TRBJ1-5; D uncertain. Germline assignment: CDR1 LNHDA and CDR2 SQIVND (reference sequence). Trimming pared 4 bases from V and 0 bases from J, leaving 13 bases between. This CDR3 is 16 amino acids long. The CDR3 nucleotides are TGTGCCAGTAGTACCCGGACCGACTATAGCAATCAGCCCCAGCATTTT. Translating it yields CASSTRTDYSNQPQHF.

This rearrangement joins TRBV19 to TRBJ1-2; 8 bases agree with TRBD1. Losses at the gene ends were 9 bases for V and 7 bases for J; bases not matched to a gene: 7. The CDR3 extends over 12 amino acids. Germline loops: CDR1 LNHDA, CDR2 SQIVND (reference sequence). In nucleotides, the CDR3 is TGTGCCAGCAAGGACAGGGCAAGTGGCTACACCTTC. It translates to CASKDRASGYTF.

This chain uses TRBV29-1 with TRBJ2-1; TRBD2 matches 11 bases. Per the germline V gene, CDR1 is SQVTM and CDR2 is ANQGSEA. The CDR3 has 14 amino acids. Germline trimming cut 5 bases from V and 5 bases from J; bases unmatched to any gene: 5. CDR3 nucleotide sequence: TGCAGCGTTATTGGGACTAGCGGCCACAATGAGCAGTTCTTC. Translation: CSVIGTSGHNEQFF.

The chain joins TRBV10-2 to TRBJ1-1; D call uncertain. V dropped 2 bases and J dropped 6 bases, with 13 bases sitting between them. The CDR3 extends over 14 amino acids. CDR1 is WSHSY and CDR2 is SAAADI in the germline V gene. The CDR3 reads CASSEIRGSAEAFF. DNA for the CDR3: TGCGCCAGCAGTGAGATTCGTGGTAGCGCTGAAGCTTTCTTT.

The chain uses TRBV7-8 and TRBJ2-3, with TRBD1 as a possible D gene (6 bases). This CDR3 has 16 amino acids. Trimming took 7 bases from V and 0 from J, leaving 17 bases between them. In germline, CDR1 is SGHVS, CDR2 FQNEAQ. The CDR3 reads CASILGQLLSTDTQYF. DNA of the CDR3: TGTGCCAGCATCCTAGGACAGTTACTTAGCACAGATACGCAGTATTTT.

The chain combines TRBV7-2 with TRBJ1-6; TRBD1 agrees at 11 bases. V dropped 4 bases and J dropped 9; count of bases not matched to a gene: 5. This CDR3 has 15 residues. The germline gives CDR1 SGHTA, CDR2 FQGNSA. The CDR3 spells CASSSWDRGISPLHF. The DNA for the CDR3 is TGTGCCAGCAGCTCCTGGGACAGGGGGATTTCACCCCTCCACTTT.